These 9 T cell receptor beta chains were sequenced from one sample in a study of blood T cell repertoires in COVID-19. Measured with immunoSEQ multiplex PCR; TCRdb has only the in-frame clones, and not every one. The profile shows tens of thousands of clones, roughly 90% of them singletons. The sequenced sample was peripheral blood. The receptors were sampled from a woman over 75 with acute or convalescent COVID-19.

The chain carries TRBV7-8 and TRBJ1-5; D gene ambiguous. The CDR3 sequence is 16 residues long. In germline, CDR1 is SGHVS, CDR2 FQNEAQ. V lost 5 bases, J lost 5 bases, and 19 bases lay in between. The CDR3 here is CASSPRRVEGHQPQHF. In DNA, the CDR3 is TGTGCCAGCAGCCCCCGCCGGGTGGAGGGCCATCAGCCCCAGCATTTT.

The chain couples TRBV5-1 to TRBJ2-5; 12 bases match TRBD2. After removal of 2 bases from V and 1 base from J, the junction contained 3 bases not matched to a gene. CDR3 size: 16 residues. From germline, CDR1 is SGHRS and CDR2 YFSETQ. The CDR3, as DNA: TGCGCCAGCAGCTTCCGGACTAGCGGGGCCCAAGAGACCCAGTACTTC. Its translation: CASSFRTSGAQETQYF. The whole variable domain, filled in from reference TRBV5-1 and TRBJ2-5, reads KAGVTQTPRYLIKTRGQQVTLSCSPISGHRSVSWYQQTPGQGLQFLFEYFSETQRNKGNFPGRFSGRQFSNSRSEMNVSTLELGDSALYLCASSFRTSGAQETQYFGPGTRLLVL.

A single count supports this clone. This rearrangement joins TRBV28 to TRBJ1-5; no clear D. The V gene lost 5 bases and the J gene lost 0 bases, with 14 bases spanning the gap. The germline V gene encodes CDR1 MDHEN and CDR2 SYDVKM. The CDR3 loop spans 16 amino acids. The CDR3 reads CASSAFQAYSNQPQHF. CDR3 coding DNA: TGTGCCAGCAGTGCGTTCCAAGCGTATAGCAATCAGCCCCAGCATTTT.

The rearrangement uses TRBV28 and TRBJ2-4; 7 bases map to TRBD2. Germline trimming cut 6 bases from V and 0 bases from J; bases unmatched to any gene: 14. This CDR3 is 18 amino acids long. Germline CDR1 and CDR2: MDHEN and SYDVKM. The CDR3 here is CASREDSSGSLAKNIQYF. As DNA, the CDR3 is TGTGCCAGCAGGGAGGATTCTAGCGGCTCGTTAGCCAAAAACATTCAGTACTTC.

The chain combines TRBV5-1 with TRBJ2-1; TRBD2 aligns across 9 bases. Germline assignment: CDR1 SGHRS and CDR2 YFSETQ. This CDR3 has 17 amino acids. With 0 bases clipped from V and 2 bases from J, the junction kept 6 bases outside the gene matches. CDR3 residues: CASSLEGGGAAYNEQFF. The CDR3 bases are TGCGCCAGCAGCTTGGAAGGCGGGGGGGCGGCCTACAATGAGCAGTTCTTC.

This clone was found once. The chain uses TRBV3-1 (or the pseudogene TRBV3-2) and TRBJ1-3, with D possibly TRBD1 on 5 matching bases. V lost 5 bases and J 5 bases, leaving 13 bases between the germline ends. Germline CDR1 reads LGHDT; CDR2 reads YNNKEL (reference sequence). The CDR3 is 14 residues long. Written as DNA, the CDR3 is TGTGCCAGCAGCAAAGCGGGGGATCGAAACACCATATATTTT. It is translated as CASSKAGDRNTIYF.

The chain recombines TRBV5-1 with TRBJ1-4, with D perhaps matching TRBD1 (6 bases). The CDR3 runs 14 residues. V lost 0 bases, J lost 8 bases, and 11 bases lay in between. CDR1 and CDR2 (germline): SGHRS, YFSETQ. The CDR3 region is CASSLGQGREKLFF. CDR3 DNA: TGCGCCAGCAGCTTGGGGCAGGGGCGGGAAAAACTGTTTTTT.

DNA of the CDR3: TGTGCCAGCAGCAGGGGGCTCATTCTATGGGAGCAGTTCTTC. This gives the protein CASSRGLILWEQFF. The gene calls are TRBV3-1 (or the pseudogene TRBV3-2) and TRBJ2-1; 7 bases are shared with TRBD1. The CDR3 consists of 14 residues. Germline values: CDR1 LGHDT, CDR2 YNNKEL (reference sequence). Trimming at V came to 5 bases and at J to 10 bases, leaving 11 bases not matched to a gene.

This clone is a singleton in its sample. This rearrangement joins TRBV5-1 to TRBJ2-5, with 7 nucleotides matching TRBD1. Germline V gene lookup returns CDR1 SGHRS and CDR2 YFSETQ. The J segment lost 2 bases and the V segment lost 4 bases, leaving 5 bases of the junction unmatched. This CDR3 spans 14 amino acids. CDR3 DNA: TGCGCCAGCAGCGTGGACAGGAATCAAGAGACCCAGTACTTC. Amino acids: CASSVDRNQETQYF.